In its sample, the clone carrying this TCR beta chain was seen many times. Its antigen is unidentified. The sample originates from a study of identical twins. Points from the study as a whole: Models, which agreed with sharing between unrelated individuals, nonetheless underestimated the out-of-frame TCR alpha sharing seen in monozygotic twins.

One entry per CDR3 protein results from TCRdb running MiXCR on the 5' RACE reads. The data contain 200,000 to 250,000 distinct CDR3 sequences, 7.5% of them singletons. The CDR3 contains 15 residues. Germline loops: CDR1 LNHNV, CDR2 YYDKDF (reference sequence). The J segment lost 12 bases and the V segment lost 0 bases, leaving 10 bases of the junction unmatched. This sample also appeared in a second study, on yellow fever vaccine responses in identical twins.

The sequence was collected from a woman younger than 35 in good health. V is TRBV15 and J is TRBJ2-1; TRBD2 aligns across 8 bases. Sample: memory (CD45RO+) T cells sorted from blood. CDR3 sequence: CATSRDREGSEVQFF. The CDR3 DNA follows: TGTGCCACCAGCAGAGATCGGGAGGGTAGTGAGGTGCAGTTCTTC.